This passage covers 11 T cell receptor beta chains from one sample sequenced in a study of T cells after yellow fever vaccination. TCRdb reprocessed the 5' RACE reads with MiXCR, giving one entry per CDR3 protein. The sample lists 280,000 or so distinct CDR3 sequences, approximately 10% occurring once. The sample here was CD4+ T cells sorted from PBMCs, taken 5 days after the yellow fever booster vaccination. These receptors came from a man aged 18 to 29 who received the YFV17D yellow fever vaccine.

This clonotype was counted many times. The rearrangement joins TRBV7-3 to TRBJ2-1; possibly TRBD2 for D (7 bases). Trimming removed 5 bases at V and 6 bases at J, with 17 bases between. CDR1 and CDR2 from the germline V gene are SGHTA and FQGTGA. This CDR3 is built from 15 residues. The CDR3 nucleotides are TGTGCCAGCAGCGCACAGGGAGGGAGTAGCAATGAGCAGTTCTTC. Its protein is CASSAQGGSSNEQFF. Full variable domain (missing parts from reference TRBV7-3 and TRBJ2-1): GAGVSQTPSNKVTEKGKYVELRCDPISGHTALYWYRQSLGQGPEFLIYFQGTGAADDSGLPNDRFFAVRPEGSVSTLKIQRTERGDSAVYLCASSAQGGSSNEQFFGPGTRLTVL.

V gene TRBV3-2 combines with J gene TRBJ2-7; the DNA was not used to check the table's D call, TRBD1. TRBV3-2 is described as a pseudogene. The CDR3 is 15 amino acids. CDR3 DNA: TGTGCCAGCAGCCAGGGGGGACAGGGGACCTACGAGCAGTACGTC. Protein product: CASSQGGQGTYEQYV.

This clonotype was seen more than once but under ten times. The chain recombines TRBV19 with TRBJ1-2; a weak D match, TRBD1 (6 bases). Between the trimmed V and J ends, which lost 8 bases and 0 bases, there was a span of 19 bases. This CDR3 has 16 amino acids. Germline CDR1 is LNHDA and CDR2 is SQIVND (reference sequence). This chain's CDR3 is CASSPLADRANYGYTF. The CDR3 bases are TGTGCCAGTTCCCCCCTCGCGGACAGAGCTAACTATGGCTACACCTTC.

The chain carries TRBV7-3 and TRBJ2-3, with D possibly matching TRBD1 (7 bases). Trimming took 8 bases from V and 5 from J, leaving 20 bases between them. Germline CDR1 SGHTA, CDR2 FQGTGA. The CDR3 is made up of 15 amino acids. CDR3 bases: TGTGCCAGCTCGGAGACAGGGTCGCGGGGAGATACGCAGTATTTT. This sequence encodes CASSETGSRGDTQYF.

The J gene is TRBJ2-1, the V gene TRBV7-9, with 8 bases identical to TRBD1. The CDR3 runs 18 residues. From germline, CDR1 is SEHNR and CDR2 FQNEAQ (reference sequence). The V and J ends lost 3 bases and 4 bases, in that order; junction bases with no gene match: 14. The CDR3 DNA reads as TGTGCCAGCAGCTTTCAACAGGGGGACGGCAGGGAATACAATGAGCAGTTCTTC. Protein product: CASSFQQGDGREYNEQFF. Full variable domain (rest looked up from reference TRBV7-9 and TRBJ2-1): DTGVSQNPRHKITKRGQNVTFRCDPISEHNRLYWYRQTLGQGPEFLTYFQNEAQLEKSRLLSDRFSAERPKGSFSTLEIQRTEQGDSAMYLCASSFQQGDGREYNEQFFGPGTRLTVL.

Here the CDR3 DNA reads TGTGCCAGCAGTCTCCCTGGGGACTCTAGGAGCTACACCTTC. Residues: CASSLPGDSRSYTF. The rearrangement links TRBV28 to TRBJ1-2; possibly TRBD1 for D (5 bases). The CDR3 length is 14 residues. CDR1 is MDHEN and CDR2 is SYDVKM in the germline V gene. The V gene lost 5 bases and the J gene lost 9 bases, with 19 bases spanning the gap.

The genes are TRBV4-3 and TRBJ1-2, with a tentative D call TRBD1 (5 bases). V lost 0 bases and J lost 5, with 10 bases in between. Germline V gives CDR1 LGHNA, CDR2 YSLEER. This CDR3 has 14 residues. This chain's CDR3 is CASSQESGQYGYTF. CDR3 nucleotides: TGCGCCAGCAGCCAAGAGTCAGGGCAATATGGCTACACCTTC.

This clonotype was picked up a small number of times. The chain couples TRBV5-1 to TRBJ2-5; D remains unclear. Trimming removed 0 bases from V and 4 bases from J, with 10 bases in between. This CDR3 is 14 amino acids long. Germline CDR1 SGHRS, CDR2 YFSETQ. The CDR3 sequence is CASSLEGKVETQYF. CDR3 in DNA: TGCGCCAGCAGCTTGGAGGGTAAGGTAGAGACCCAGTACTTC. The variable domain in full, completed from reference TRBV5-1 and TRBJ2-5, reads KAGVTQTPRYLIKTRGQQVTLSCSPISGHRSVSWYQQTPGQGLQFLFEYFSETQRNKGNFPGRFSGRQFSNSRSEMNVSTLELGDSALYLCASSLEGKVETQYFGPGTRLLVL.

The chain couples TRBV6-5 to TRBJ2-7; D is possibly TRBD2 (6 bases). The CDR3 is made up of 15 amino acids. The germline CDR1 and CDR2 sequences are MNHEY and SVGAGI. V was pared by 4 bases and J by 0 bases, with 13 bases between. DNA of the CDR3: TGTGCCAGCAGTTGGCGGGGTGGAGTCTCCTACGAGCAGTACTTC. It translates to CASSWRGGVSYEQYF.

This clonotype was counted ten times or more. This chain links TRBV5-1 with TRBJ2-3, with TRBD1 matching 7 bases. V dropped 5 bases and J dropped 2; count of bases not matched to a gene: 8. The CDR3 has 15 residues. The V gene's germline CDR1 is SGHRS and CDR2 YFSETQ. The CDR3 bases are TGCGCCAGCAGGAGACAGGGAAGAGACACAGATACGCAGTATTTT. This codes for CASRRQGRDTDTQYF.

The rearrangement uses TRBV12-5 and TRBJ2-3; D uncertain. CDR3 length equals 13 residues. Trimming removed 3 bases at V and 6 bases at J, with 10 bases between. Germline lookup yields CDR1 LGHNT and CDR2 FRNRAP. Here the CDR3 reads CASGLGYVDTQYF. The CDR3, as DNA: TGTGCTAGTGGTTTAGGCTATGTGGATACGCAGTATTTT.